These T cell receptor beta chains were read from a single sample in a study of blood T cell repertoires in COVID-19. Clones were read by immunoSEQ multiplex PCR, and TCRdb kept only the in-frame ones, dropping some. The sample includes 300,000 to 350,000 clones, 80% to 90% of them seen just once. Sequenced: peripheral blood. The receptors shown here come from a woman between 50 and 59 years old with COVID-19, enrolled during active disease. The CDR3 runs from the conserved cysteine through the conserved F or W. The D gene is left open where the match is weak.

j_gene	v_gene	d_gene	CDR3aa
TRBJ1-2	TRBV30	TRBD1	CAWSVPGQGGGYTF
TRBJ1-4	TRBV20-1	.	CSAWTAEKLFF
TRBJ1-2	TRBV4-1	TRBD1	CASSRRQGSGYTF
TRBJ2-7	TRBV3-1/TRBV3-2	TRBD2	CASSQAPFVAGVSYEQYF
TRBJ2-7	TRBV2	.	CASRSLLLPYEQYF
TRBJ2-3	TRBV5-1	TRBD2	CASTETPGGGTDTQYF
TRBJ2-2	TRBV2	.	CASTDEGRGHSLLELFF
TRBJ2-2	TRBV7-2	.	CASSPDGIAKNTGELFF
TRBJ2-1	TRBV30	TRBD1	CAWSQGQRYNEQFF
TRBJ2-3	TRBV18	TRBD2	CASSPGGRAVTDTQYF
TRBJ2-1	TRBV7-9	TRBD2	CASSTGSGSWDEQFF
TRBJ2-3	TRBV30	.	CAWSPDSLRGTQYF
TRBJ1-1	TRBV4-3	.	CASSPRGLGNTEAFF
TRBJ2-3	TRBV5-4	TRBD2	CASSSGLAGGRRDTQYF
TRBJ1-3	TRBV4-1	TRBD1	CASSQDQADRGRGNTIYF
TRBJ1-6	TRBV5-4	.	CASSSPDSPSYDLHF
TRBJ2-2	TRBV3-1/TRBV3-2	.	CASSQAAGELFF